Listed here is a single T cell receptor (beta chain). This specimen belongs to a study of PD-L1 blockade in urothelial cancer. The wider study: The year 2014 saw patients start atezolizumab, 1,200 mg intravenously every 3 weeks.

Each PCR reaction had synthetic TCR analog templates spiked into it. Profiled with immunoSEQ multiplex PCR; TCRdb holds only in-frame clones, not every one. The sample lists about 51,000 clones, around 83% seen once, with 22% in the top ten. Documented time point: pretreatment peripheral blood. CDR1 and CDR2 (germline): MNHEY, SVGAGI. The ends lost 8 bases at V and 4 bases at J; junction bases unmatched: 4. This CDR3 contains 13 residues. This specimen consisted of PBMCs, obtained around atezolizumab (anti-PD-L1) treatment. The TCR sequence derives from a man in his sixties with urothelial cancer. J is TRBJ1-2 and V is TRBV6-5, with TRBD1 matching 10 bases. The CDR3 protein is CASVRDRGYGYTF. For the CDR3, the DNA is TGTGCCAGCGTGAGGGACAGGGGCTATGGCTACACCTTC.